The TCR beta chain under discussion was sequenced for a study of technical replicates of blood from several donors. Assay used: immunoSEQ multiplex PCR; TCRdb lists only in-frame clones, some missing. The repertoire consists of some 66,000 clones, with 70% to 90% occurring once and the leading ten covering about 4.6%. The V end lost 2 bases, the J end lost 6 bases, and 15 bases lay between the germline ends. Per germline, CDR1 GTSNPN and CDR2 SVGIG (reference sequence). CDR3 length equals 14 residues. Sequenced: PBMCs. The chain joins TRBV30 to TRBJ2-3; D is perhaps TRBD1 (6 bases). This TCR came from a human donor in good health. Some clones in this sample may be carry-over from other donors' samples. The CDR3 nucleotides read TGTGCCTGGAGTCAGACAGGACGGGCGGATACGCAGTATTTT. Translating gives CAWSQTGRADTQYF.